This entry lists 10 T cell receptor beta chains sequenced from one sample in a study of tumor-infiltrating lymphocytes in oesophageal squamous cell carcinoma. TCRdb used MiXCR to reprocess the PCR reads, holding one entry per CDR3 protein. The profile covers fewer than 20,000 distinct CDR3 sequences, with over 40% appearing a single time and 25% to 35% taken by the ten largest. The material sequenced was esophageal tumor tissue. These receptors were obtained from a male donor with esophageal squamous cell carcinoma.

As to this clonotype: A read error is possible here, since a much larger clone lies one base away. This chain uses TRBV28 with TRBJ2-7, with 11 bases aligning to TRBD1. The V segment lost 4 bases and the J segment 3 bases; nucleotides outside the gene matches: 2. From germline, CDR1 is MDHEN and CDR2 SYDVKM. The CDR3 has 14 residues. CDR3 nucleotide sequence: TGTGCCAGCAGTTCCGGGACAGGGGGCTACGAGCAGTACTTC. It encodes CASSSGTGGYEQYF.

This clonotype was seen repeatedly, ten times or more. This likely comes from a read error, as the CDR3 has no conserved phenylalanine or tryptophan at its end. The DNA is left out, because the CDR3 cannot be placed on it with certainty; the CDR3 is given as TCRdb lists it. V and J are TRBV7-9 and TRBJ2-5; the D call TRBD1 from the table was never checked on the DNA. The CDR3 sequence runs 16 residues, both termini included. Germline CDR1 SEHNR, CDR2 FQNEAQ (reference sequence). The chain's CDR3 is CASSYRVRGSPLHFGN.

The rearrangement uses TRBV11-3 and TRBJ2-5, with 11 bases matching TRBD2. Unmatched junction bases numbered 10, after V lost 2 bases and J lost 11 bases. CDR3 length: 15 residues. The germline gives CDR1 SGHNT, CDR2 YENEEA. The CDR3 region is CASSLSSGGASEQYF. The CDR3 region has the DNA TGTGCCAGCAGCTTAAGTAGCGGGGGGGCCAGTGAGCAGTACTTC.

The CDR3 spells CASSLGIENIQYF. The CDR3 DNA follows: TGTGCCAGCAGCTTAGGGATAGAAAACATTCAGTACTTC. This chain uses TRBV5-4 with TRBJ2-5; no clear D gene. The DNA end lines up better with TRBJ2-4; the J call may be wrong. The CDR3 covers 13 residues. Germline lookup yields CDR1 SGHNT and CDR2 YYREEE (reference sequence).

This clonotype occurred a few times. The chain recombines TRBV9 with TRBJ2-3, with a tentative D call TRBD1 (5 bases). Germline V CDR1 and CDR2: SGDLS, YYNGEE. The CDR3 has 15 amino acids. V lost 0 bases, J lost 0 bases, and 8 bases lay in between. CDR3: CASSVEGFSTDTQYF. The CDR3 nucleotides read TGTGCCAGCAGCGTAGAGGGGTTCAGCACAGATACGCAGTATTTT.

A single count supports this clonotype. V usage is TRBV7-2 and J usage is TRBJ2-4; TRBD2 agrees at 8 bases. Judging by the DNA end, TRBJ2-7 fits better; the J call may be wrong. CDR1 and CDR2 from the germline V gene are SGHTA and FQGNSA. The CDR3 runs to 14 residues. CDR3 nucleotide sequence: TGTGCCAGCAGCTTAGGCGGGGGGAGCGGCGAGCAGTACTTC. It yields the protein CASSLGGGSGEQYF.

In this sample, this clonotype is medium-sized. The chain couples TRBV11-3 to TRBJ2-5, with D tentatively TRBD1 or TRBD2 (5 bases each). The CDR3 is made up of 15 amino acids. Trimming cost V 5 bases and J 4 bases, with 17 bases left between them. Per germline, CDR1 SGHNT and CDR2 YENEEA. The CDR3 is CASSPRTSGGETQYF. The CDR3 nucleotides read TGTGCCAGCAGCCCACGGACCAGTGGGGGAGAGACCCAGTACTTC.

This clonotype has only a few counts. The rearrangement uses TRBV6-6 and TRBJ2-5, with D unresolved. This CDR3 has 10 residues. Germline CDR1 is MNHNY and CDR2 is SVGAGI (reference sequence). Trimming left V 4 bases short and J 4 bases short, with 1 base between. The CDR3 DNA reads TGTGCCAGCAGTTCAGAGACCCAGTACTTC. It encodes CASSSETQYF.

The J gene is TRBJ1-4, the V gene TRBV19; 11 nucleotides agree with TRBD1. V lost 6 bases and J lost 7; bases outside the gene matches: 1. Germline V CDR1 and CDR2: LNHDA, SQIVND (reference sequence). The CDR3 totals 13 residues. CDR3 amino acids: CASRDRGREKLFF. In nucleotides, the CDR3 is TGTGCCAGTAGGGACAGGGGGCGTGAAAAACTGTTTTTT.

Ten or more counts support this clonotype. CDR3 nucleotides: TGTGCCAGCAGTTATCGACAGGGTAGCAATCAGCCCCAGCATTTT. This codes for CASSYRQGSNQPQHF. This sequence joins TRBV12-3 or TRBV12-4 and TRBJ1-5; 7 bases align to TRBD1. The V and J ends lost 4 bases and 0 bases, in that order; junction bases with no gene match: 3. There are 15 residues in the CDR3.